These 20 T cell receptor beta chains originate from one sample sequenced in a study of long-term antiretroviral therapy in people with HIV. The immunoSEQ assay was v3.0, run at survey level. Generated by immunoSEQ multiplex PCR, the TCRdb table keeps only in-frame clones and is missing some. The top ten clones hold around 4.8% of a sample with around 26,000 clones, about 77% of them seen once. The specimen comprised unsorted PBMCs, sampled 0.5 years after starting antiretroviral therapy. These receptors all come from a woman in her thirties or forties with HIV.

This clone has just one count. The gene calls are TRBV30 and TRBJ2-3, with D possibly matching TRBD1 (6 bases). The germline V and J ends were trimmed by 4 bases and 2 bases, with 13 bases remaining between them. The germline gives CDR1 GTSNPN, CDR2 SVGIG (reference sequence). The CDR3 has 14 residues. The CDR3 sequence: CAWTRTAPTDTQYF. The DNA for the CDR3 is TGTGCCTGGACCCGGACAGCTCCCACAGATACGCAGTATTTT.

The CDR3 DNA reads TGTGCCACCAGCAGGGTCCTAATGGGATTCGGCTCCTACGAGCAGTACTTC. Translation gives CATSRVLMGFGSYEQYF. The chain joins TRBV15 to TRBJ2-7; no clear D. V was clipped by 3 bases and J by 0 bases, with 18 bases between them. The germline V gene encodes CDR1 LNHNV and CDR2 YYDKDF (reference sequence). CDR3 length equals 17 residues.

The chain is built from TRBV29-1 and TRBJ1-1, with D perhaps TRBD1 (6 bases). CDR1 is SQVTM, CDR2 ANQGSEA, per germline. The CDR3 is made up of 14 amino acids. V was clipped by 5 bases and J by 2 bases, with 15 bases between them. The CDR3 loop is CSVCPTGSNTEAFF. The CDR3 DNA follows: TGCAGCGTTTGTCCTACAGGGAGTAACACTGAAGCTTTCTTT.

V is TRBV4-1 and J is TRBJ2-1; D unresolved. The germline V gene has CDR1 MGHRA and CDR2 YSYEKL. The CDR3 is 11 residues long. Trimming stripped 2 bases from V and 7 bases from J, with 3 bases between. This chain's CDR3 is CASSQRNEQFF. For the CDR3, the DNA is TGCGCCAGCAGCCAAAGGAATGAGCAGTTCTTC.

V gene TRBV7-6 combines with J gene TRBJ2-7; unclear D gene. V shed 1 base and J shed 2 bases, with 9 bases lying between them. The length of the CDR3 is 14 residues. The V gene's germline CDR1 is SGHVS and CDR2 FNYEAQ. CDR3 sequence: CASSLGRQPYEQYF. The CDR3 DNA reads TGTGCCAGCAGCTTAGGTCGCCAGCCCTACGAGCAGTACTTC.

V is TRBV15 and J is TRBJ2-5; D gene ambiguous. The CDR3 sequence is 15 residues long. Trimming removed 5 bases at V and 2 bases at J, with 15 bases between. Germline V gives CDR1 LNHNV, CDR2 YYDKDF (reference sequence). CDR3 loop: CATSSTRLEQETQYF. Here the CDR3 DNA reads TGTGCCACCAGCTCGACCCGCCTAGAGCAAGAGACCCAGTACTTC. Combining the CDR3 with reference TRBV15 and TRBJ2-5 gives the whole variable domain DAMVIQNPRYQVTQFGKPVTLSCSQTLNHNVMYWYQQKSSQAPKLLFHYYDKDFNNEADTPDNFQSRRPNTSFCFLDIRSPGLGDTAMYLCATSSTRLEQETQYFGPGTRLLVL.

CDR3 DNA sequence: TGCGCCAGCAGCTTGGCTAGCGGGGGGGTCATGGAGCAGTTCTTC. Translating gives CASSLASGGVMEQFF. V and J are TRBV5-1 and TRBJ2-1; TRBD2 matches at 12 bases. Trimming removed 0 bases from V and 10 bases from J; junction bases left unmatched: 5. This CDR3 is 15 amino acids long. In germline, CDR1 is SGHRS, CDR2 YFSETQ. Filled out from reference TRBV5-1 and TRBJ2-1, the complete variable domain reads KAGVTQTPRYLIKTRGQQVTLSCSPISGHRSVSWYQQTPGQGLQFLFEYFSETQRNKGNFPGRFSGRQFSNSRSEMNVSTLELGDSALYLCASSLASGGVMEQFFGPGTRLTVL.

J is TRBJ2-5 and V is TRBV7-9; a weak D match, TRBD1 (6 bases). This CDR3 has 15 residues. The V end lost 1 base, the J end lost 2 bases, and 11 bases lay between the germline ends. Germline CDR1 SEHNR, CDR2 FQNEAQ (reference sequence). The CDR3 DNA sequence: TGTGCCAGCAGCTTAGGCGCAGGGGAGCAAGAGACCCAGTACTTC. Protein sequence: CASSLGAGEQETQYF.

This clone has more than one count but fewer than ten. J is TRBJ1-2 and V is TRBV9; TRBD1 matches at 9 bases. V was pared by 4 bases and J by 8 bases, with 12 bases of the junction left unmatched. Germline lookup yields CDR1 SGDLS and CDR2 YYNGEE. The CDR3 is made up of 15 amino acids. The CDR3 DNA sequence: TGTGCCAGCAGCATATCCGGGACAGGGATCTACGGCTACACCTTC. It is translated as CASSISGTGIYGYTF.

The chain's CDR3 is CASSLQGSPGANVLTF. CDR3 sequence (DNA): TGTGCCAGCAGCTTACAGGGTTCCCCTGGGGCCAACGTCCTGACTTTC. The rearrangement uses TRBV7-3 and TRBJ2-6; TRBD1 might be the D (5 bases). V lost 2 bases to trimming and J lost 2 bases, with 10 bases between them. This CDR3 is built from 16 residues. Germline values: CDR1 SGHTA, CDR2 FQGTGA.

The chain joins TRBV11-1 to TRBJ2-5; D might be TRBD2 (6 bases). This CDR3 contains 13 residues. From germline, CDR1 is SGHAT and CDR2 FQDESV (reference sequence). V lost 5 bases and J 2 bases, leaving 9 bases between the germline ends. DNA of the CDR3: TGTGCCAGCAGCCCTGGACTACAAGAGACCCAGTACTTC. Translating gives CASSPGLQETQYF.

The V and J genes are TRBV11-3 and TRBJ2-2; 8 bases match TRBD2. Germline V gives CDR1 SGHNT, CDR2 YENEEA. After removal of 6 bases from V and 4 bases from J, the junction contained 10 bases not matched to a gene. The CDR3 spans 16 residues. The CDR3 region has the DNA TGTGCCAGCAGGACGACCGGGACTAGGGGCACCGGGGAGCTGTTTTTT. As protein: CASRTTGTRGTGELFF. The complete variable domain, with remaining parts taken from reference TRBV11-3 and TRBJ2-2, reads EAGVVQSPRYKIIEKKQPVAFWCNPISGHNTLYWYLQNLGQGPELLIRYENEEAVDDSQLPKDRFSAERLKGVDSTLKIQPAELGDSAVYLCASRTTGTRGTGELFFGEGSRLTVL.

For the CDR3, the DNA is TGTGCCAGCAGCTTCGGGACATCAGCCCCCGAGCAGTACTTC. Translating gives CASSFGTSAPEQYF. V is TRBV5-6 and J is TRBJ2-5, with D perhaps TRBD1 (6 bases). The closer fit of TRBJ2-7 to the DNA end suggests the J call may be wrong. CDR1 and CDR2 (germline): SGHDT, YYEEEE. The CDR3 runs 14 residues.

This sequence joins TRBV28 and TRBJ2-1; D is perhaps TRBD1 or TRBD2 (6 bases each). This CDR3 region has 19 residues. The V end lost 6 bases, the J end lost 0 bases, and 24 bases lay between the germline ends. Germline V gene sequence: CDR1 MDHEN, CDR2 SYDVKM. The CDR3: CASSLLTFRGGRSYNEQFF. The CDR3 DNA follows: TGTGCCAGCAGCCTCCTCACATTTCGTGGGGGGCGCTCCTACAATGAGCAGTTCTTC.

The CDR3 protein is CASSGAGRLGEQYF. For the CDR3, the DNA is TGTGCCAGCAGCGGAGCGGGCCGATTAGGTGAGCAGTACTTC. This chain links TRBV9 with TRBJ2-7; a possible D gene is TRBD2 (6 bases). CDR1 is SGDLS and CDR2 is YYNGEE in the germline V gene. The CDR3 length is 14 residues. Trimming cost V 3 bases and J 7 bases, with 17 bases left between them.

The chain uses TRBV5-5 and TRBJ2-2, with D unresolved. Trimming cost V 3 bases and J 0 bases, with 6 bases left between them. This CDR3 spans 14 amino acids. Germline assignment: CDR1 SGHKS and CDR2 YYEKEE (reference sequence). The DNA for the CDR3 is TGTGCCAGCAGCTCCGGTGCGAACACCGGGGAGCTGTTTTTT. Translated: CASSSGANTGELFF.

The J gene is TRBJ2-1, the V gene TRBV28; 8 bases align to TRBD2. The CDR3 spans 15 residues. Germline loops: CDR1 MDHEN, CDR2 SYDVKM. V was clipped by 2 bases and J by 9 bases; unmatched bases: 9. The CDR3: CASSLQRGGRGEQFF. The DNA for the CDR3 is TGTGCCAGCAGTTTACAACGGGGGGGCCGGGGTGAGCAGTTCTTC.

The rearrangement uses TRBV10-3 and TRBJ2-7; a possible D gene is TRBD1 (6 bases). V lost 3 bases and J lost 2, with 17 bases in between. The CDR3 has 16 residues. CDR1 is ENHRY and CDR2 is SYGVKD in the germline V gene. The CDR3 loop is CAISDYERQAAYEQYF. The CDR3, as DNA: TGTGCCATCAGTGACTATGAGAGACAGGCCGCCTACGAGCAGTACTTC.

V is TRBV7-6 and J is TRBJ1-3, with D perhaps matching TRBD1 (6 bases). CDR3 length: 16 residues. Trimming removed 4 bases from V and 7 bases from J, with 20 bases in between. From germline, CDR1 is SGHVS and CDR2 FNYEAQ. CDR3 in amino acids: CASSSESSGEGNTIYF. CDR3 coding DNA: TGTGCCAGCAGCTCCGAGTCATCAGGGGAAGGGAACACCATATATTTT.

The chain carries TRBV2 and TRBJ2-7; D unresolved. V was shortened by 4 bases and J by 5 bases, with 3 bases between the two germline ends. The CDR3 extends over 10 amino acids. Germline V lookup: CDR1 SNHLY, CDR2 FYNNEI. As DNA, the CDR3 is TGTGCCAGCAGTGTGGACGAGCAGTACTTC. This sequence encodes CASSVDEQYF.